This entry lists 24 T cell receptor beta chains sequenced from one sample in a study of blood T cell repertoires in COVID-19. TCRdb's table, derived via immunoSEQ multiplex PCR, lists solely in-frame clones and lacks some. The top ten clones hold 8.5% to 9% of a sample with tens of thousands of clones, about 78% of them seen once. Material: peripheral blood. All receptors derive from a man between 65 and 79 years old with active or convalescent COVID-19.

The chain links TRBV2 to TRBJ2-6; 8 nucleotides agree with TRBD2. J lost 1 base, V lost 8 bases, and 4 bases had no gene match. CDR3 length equals 15 residues. Germline CDR1 reads SNHLY; CDR2 reads FYNNEI. CDR3 amino acids: CASRGGFSGANVLTF. CDR3 sequence (DNA): TGTGCCAGCCGGGGGGGCTTTTCTGGGGCCAACGTCCTGACTTTC.

This sequence joins TRBV24-1 and TRBJ2-3, with D unresolved. This CDR3 region has 12 residues. V lost 4 bases and J lost 5, with 6 bases in between. Germline CDR1 is KGHDR and CDR2 is SFDVKD. In nucleotides, the CDR3 is TGTGCCACCAGTGACCCCCGAGATACGCAGTATTTT. Its translation: CATSDPRDTQYF.

This chain uses TRBV6-5 with TRBJ1-5, with no clear D. The CDR3 contains 14 residues. Germline V gives CDR1 MNHEY, CDR2 SVGAGI. Trimming pared 6 bases from V and 2 bases from J, leaving 11 bases between. The CDR3 DNA sequence: TGTGCCAGCAGCCGGGGAGTTGGCAATCAGCCCCAGCATTTT. It specifies CASSRGVGNQPQHF.

This clone is a singleton in its sample. The J gene is TRBJ2-5, the V gene TRBV5-1; 8 bases are a match to TRBD2. CDR3 length: 15 amino acids. Germline CDR1 is SGHRS and CDR2 is YFSETQ. Trimming cost V 4 bases and J 5 bases; bases outside gene matches: 10. The CDR3 here is CASSPGTREAETQYF. Written as DNA, the CDR3 is TGCGCCAGCAGCCCAGGGACTAGGGAGGCGGAGACCCAGTACTTC.

The rearrangement uses TRBV11-2 and TRBJ1-1; TRBD1 matches at 9 bases. J lost 4 bases, V lost 5 bases, and 11 bases had no gene match. Germline CDR1 reads SGHAT; CDR2 reads FQNNGV. The CDR3 sequence is 16 residues long. DNA of the CDR3: TGTGCCAGCAGCCCCCGGGACAGGGTGGCGAGCACTGAAGCTTTCTTT. Protein: CASSPRDRVASTEAFF.

The J gene is TRBJ2-5, the V gene TRBV20-1; D is unclear. V was clipped by 3 bases and J by 7 bases, with 12 bases between them. The CDR3 length is 12 residues. Looked up from germline, CDR1 is DFQATT and CDR2 is SNEGSKA (reference sequence). The CDR3 loop is CSASTPLGTQYF. CDR3 nucleotides: TGCAGTGCTAGTACCCCCCTCGGGACCCAGTACTTC.

V and J are TRBV19 and TRBJ1-2, with TRBD1 identical over 8 bases. The V gene end was trimmed by 7 bases and the J gene end by 4 bases; junction bases not matched to a gene: 11. CDR1 is LNHDA and CDR2 is SQIVND in the germline V gene (reference sequence). The CDR3 contains 15 residues. CDR3 nucleotides: TGTGCCAGTACCACGACCGACAGGGGCGGCTATGGCTACACCTTC. It codes for CASTTTDRGGYGYTF.

This chain uses TRBV19 with TRBJ1-6; D is undetermined. Trimming stripped 7 bases from V and 2 bases from J, with 6 bases between. The germline CDR1 and CDR2 sequences are LNHDA and SQIVND (reference sequence). This CDR3 comprises 13 residues. CDR3 DNA: TGTGCCAGTAACGGGGCCTATAATTCACCCCTCCACTTT. Translation gives CASNGAYNSPLHF. The variable domain in full, with the rest retrieved from reference TRBV19 and TRBJ1-6, is DGGITQSPKYLFRKEGQNVTLSCEQNLNHDAMYWYRQDPGQGLRLIYYSQIVNDFQKGDIAEGYSVSREKKESFPLTVTSAQKNPTAFYLCASNGAYNSPLHFGNGTRLTVT.

The rearrangement uses TRBV2 and TRBJ1-6, with TRBD1 as a possible D gene (6 bases). The CDR3 consists of 15 residues. V lost 9 bases and J lost 4, with 16 bases in between. CDR1 SNHLY and CDR2 FYNNEI come from the germline V gene. The CDR3 is CARNTGSEYNSPLHF. DNA of the CDR3: TGTGCCAGAAATACAGGGTCCGAGTATAATTCACCCCTCCACTTT.

The chain recombines TRBV6-5 with TRBJ1-1; no firm D call. Trimming took 2 bases from V and 1 from J, leaving 5 bases between them. The CDR3 covers 13 residues. Germline V gene data show CDR1 as MNHEY and CDR2 as SVGAGI. The CDR3 region has the DNA TGTGCCAGCAGTTACGCCGGGAACACTGAAGCTTTCTTT. Its protein is CASSYAGNTEAFF.

This clone occurred a few times. V gene TRBV7-9 combines with J gene TRBJ2-3; possibly TRBD1 for D (6 bases). With 5 bases removed from V and 5 bases from J, the gap between germline ends came to 8 bases. Germline V gene lookup returns CDR1 SEHNR and CDR2 FQNEAQ (reference sequence). The length of the CDR3 is 12 residues. The CDR3 region has the DNA TGTGCCAGCAGCGAGGGGGTAGATACGCAGTATTTT. Protein: CASSEGVDTQYF.

The rearrangement uses TRBV18 and TRBJ1-5, with 8 bases aligning to TRBD1. V dropped 0 bases and J dropped 6; count of bases not matched to a gene: 7. Per germline, CDR1 KGHSH and CDR2 LQKENI. The CDR3 sequence is 16 residues long. The CDR3 DNA sequence: TGTGCCAGCTCACCACCGGGACAGGCCTCAGGTCAGCCCCAGCATTTT. Encoded protein: CASSPPGQASGQPQHF.

The V and J genes are TRBV6-6 and TRBJ2-2; the D gene is possibly TRBD2 (7 bases). This CDR3 contains 13 residues. The V and J ends lost 6 bases and 8 bases respectively, with 13 bases between them. The germline V gene has CDR1 MNHNY and CDR2 SVGAGI (reference sequence). CDR3 coding DNA: TGTGCCAGCAGCCTTCGGGGGGCGGGGGAGCTGTTTTTT. Translation: CASSLRGAGELFF.

The chain uses TRBV5-1 and TRBJ2-5, with 12 bases aligning to TRBD1. The germline CDR1 and CDR2 sequences are SGHRS and YFSETQ. Unmatched junction bases numbered 7, after V lost 4 bases and J lost 0 bases. The CDR3 sequence is 17 residues long. CDR3 in DNA: TGCGCCAGCAGCCCCGGGGACAGGGGGCGATACCAAGAGACCCAGTACTTC. Amino acid sequence: CASSPGDRGRYQETQYF.

Only a few counts were recorded for this clone. The CDR3 coding sequence is TGTGCCATCAGTTTGGGGACAGGGAGCTTCCCTGGAAACACCATATATTTT. This translates into CAISLGTGSFPGNTIYF. This chain uses TRBV10-3 with TRBJ1-3; 9 bases map to TRBD1. This CDR3 spans 17 amino acids. Germline-derived CDR1 and CDR2 are ENHRY and SYGVKD. J lost 2 bases, V lost 5 bases, and 10 bases had no gene match.

The chain has TRBV19 and TRBJ1-4; maybe TRBD1 (6 bases). Trimming took off 6 bases at V and 0 bases at J, with 11 bases between the two ends. From germline, CDR1 is LNHDA and CDR2 SQIVND (reference sequence). This CDR3 contains 15 residues. The CDR3 nucleotides are TGTGCCAGTAGGGCAGGACAGTCAACTAATGAAAAACTGTTTTTT. Encoded protein: CASRAGQSTNEKLFF.

The chain recombines TRBV30 with TRBJ1-6; TRBD1 aligns across 8 bases. This CDR3 contains 15 residues. The V gene's germline CDR1 is GTSNPN and CDR2 SVGIG (reference sequence). The junction had 5 bases not matched to a gene; V was cut back by 0 bases and J by 7 bases. CDR3 in DNA: TGTGCCTGGAGTGTAGGGACAGGCCTGAATTCACCCCTCCACTTT. It translates to CAWSVGTGLNSPLHF.

The rearrangement uses TRBV6-5 and TRBJ2-3, with no clear D. CDR3 size: 11 residues. Per the germline V gene, CDR1 is MNHEY and CDR2 is SVGAGI. V was shortened by 6 bases and J by 2 bases, with 3 bases between the two germline ends. The CDR3 DNA reads as TGTGCCAGCAGGTACACAGATACGCAGTATTTT. This translates into CASRYTDTQYF.

The V call is TRBV3-1 (or the pseudogene TRBV3-2), the J call TRBJ1-5, with D uncertain. The germline V gene encodes CDR1 LGHDT and CDR2 YNNKEL (reference sequence). The CDR3 covers 14 residues. Trimming took off 2 bases at V and 4 bases at J, with 9 bases between the two ends. This CDR3 reads CASSQTTRNQPQHF. DNA of the CDR3: TGTGCCAGCAGCCAAACTACGAGAAATCAGCCCCAGCATTTT.

The chain links TRBV24-1 to TRBJ2-7; 9 bases are shared with TRBD2. V was clipped by 6 bases and J by 4 bases; unmatched bases: 6. The CDR3 spans 14 residues. Germline V gene sequence: CDR1 KGHDR, CDR2 SFDVKD. As DNA, the CDR3 is TGTGCCACCAGTCCAGCGGGGGGTACGTACGAGCAGTACTTC. The encoded protein is CATSPAGGTYEQYF.

This rearrangement joins TRBV7-8 to TRBJ1-1, with a tentative D call TRBD1 (6 bases). Trimming pared 2 bases from V and 10 bases from J, leaving 11 bases between. CDR3 size: 12 residues. Germline lookup yields CDR1 SGHVS and CDR2 FQNEAQ. In DNA form, the CDR3 reads TGTGCCAGCAGCTTACGGGGACATGGAGCTTTCTTT. It specifies CASSLRGHGAFF.

This clone came up once. V usage is TRBV11-1 and J usage is TRBJ2-3; 10 bases match TRBD1. V lost 5 bases to trimming and J lost 2 bases; unmatched junction nucleotides: 7. CDR3 length equals 16 residues. Germline CDR1 SGHAT, CDR2 FQDESV (reference sequence). CDR3 bases: TGTGCCAGCAGCCAACGGACAGGGGGATCCACAGATACGCAGTATTTT. Its translation is CASSQRTGGSTDTQYF.

The genes are TRBV30 and TRBJ1-5; D is unclear. The CDR3 totals 13 residues. Germline V gives CDR1 GTSNPN, CDR2 SVGIG (reference sequence). V was clipped by 4 bases and J by 1 base, with 8 bases between them. The CDR3 bases are TGTGCCTGGAACCGAGGGAGCAATCAGCCCCAGCATTTT. Its protein is CAWNRGSNQPQHF.

The chain recombines TRBV29-1 with TRBJ1-2; D is undetermined. The germline V gene encodes CDR1 SQVTM and CDR2 ANQGSEA. This CDR3 region has 13 residues. The CDR3 bases are TGCAGGGTGGATGGGCAGGCCGACTATGGCTACACCTTC. As protein: CRVDGQADYGYTF.